The sequence of this T cell receptor beta chain was determined in a study of T-cell reconstitution after alpha-beta-depleted transplantation in children. The germline gives CDR1 MGHRA, CDR2 YSYEKL. CDR3 length: 14 amino acids. The V end lost 1 base, the J end lost 3 bases, and 9 bases lay between the germline ends. During its preparation, the TCRbeta library received unique molecular identifiers. Using its own MiXCR run on the PCR reads, TCRdb lists one record per CDR3 protein. The table has about 440,000 distinct CDR3 sequences, approximately 42% seen once. The chain has TRBV4-1 and TRBJ2-5; no clear D. The specimen was PBMCs, collected before TCRalphabeta/CD19-depleted stem cell transplant. This receptor was identified in a girl aged 2-10 years with aplastic anemia, due to receive a stem cell transplant. CDR3: CASSQAPLKETQYF. DNA for the CDR3: TGCGCCAGCAGCCAAGCCCCACTCAAAGAGACCCAGTACTTC.